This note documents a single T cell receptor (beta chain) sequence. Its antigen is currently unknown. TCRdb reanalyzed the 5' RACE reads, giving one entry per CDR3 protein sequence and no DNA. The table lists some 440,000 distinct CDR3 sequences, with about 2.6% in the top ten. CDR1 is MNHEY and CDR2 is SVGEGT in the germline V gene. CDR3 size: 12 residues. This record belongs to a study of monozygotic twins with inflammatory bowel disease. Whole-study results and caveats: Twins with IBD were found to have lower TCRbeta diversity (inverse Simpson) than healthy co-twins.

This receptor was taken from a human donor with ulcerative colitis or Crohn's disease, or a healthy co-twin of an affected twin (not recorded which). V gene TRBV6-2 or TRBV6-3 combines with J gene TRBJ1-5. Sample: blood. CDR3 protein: CASSYSYQPQHF.